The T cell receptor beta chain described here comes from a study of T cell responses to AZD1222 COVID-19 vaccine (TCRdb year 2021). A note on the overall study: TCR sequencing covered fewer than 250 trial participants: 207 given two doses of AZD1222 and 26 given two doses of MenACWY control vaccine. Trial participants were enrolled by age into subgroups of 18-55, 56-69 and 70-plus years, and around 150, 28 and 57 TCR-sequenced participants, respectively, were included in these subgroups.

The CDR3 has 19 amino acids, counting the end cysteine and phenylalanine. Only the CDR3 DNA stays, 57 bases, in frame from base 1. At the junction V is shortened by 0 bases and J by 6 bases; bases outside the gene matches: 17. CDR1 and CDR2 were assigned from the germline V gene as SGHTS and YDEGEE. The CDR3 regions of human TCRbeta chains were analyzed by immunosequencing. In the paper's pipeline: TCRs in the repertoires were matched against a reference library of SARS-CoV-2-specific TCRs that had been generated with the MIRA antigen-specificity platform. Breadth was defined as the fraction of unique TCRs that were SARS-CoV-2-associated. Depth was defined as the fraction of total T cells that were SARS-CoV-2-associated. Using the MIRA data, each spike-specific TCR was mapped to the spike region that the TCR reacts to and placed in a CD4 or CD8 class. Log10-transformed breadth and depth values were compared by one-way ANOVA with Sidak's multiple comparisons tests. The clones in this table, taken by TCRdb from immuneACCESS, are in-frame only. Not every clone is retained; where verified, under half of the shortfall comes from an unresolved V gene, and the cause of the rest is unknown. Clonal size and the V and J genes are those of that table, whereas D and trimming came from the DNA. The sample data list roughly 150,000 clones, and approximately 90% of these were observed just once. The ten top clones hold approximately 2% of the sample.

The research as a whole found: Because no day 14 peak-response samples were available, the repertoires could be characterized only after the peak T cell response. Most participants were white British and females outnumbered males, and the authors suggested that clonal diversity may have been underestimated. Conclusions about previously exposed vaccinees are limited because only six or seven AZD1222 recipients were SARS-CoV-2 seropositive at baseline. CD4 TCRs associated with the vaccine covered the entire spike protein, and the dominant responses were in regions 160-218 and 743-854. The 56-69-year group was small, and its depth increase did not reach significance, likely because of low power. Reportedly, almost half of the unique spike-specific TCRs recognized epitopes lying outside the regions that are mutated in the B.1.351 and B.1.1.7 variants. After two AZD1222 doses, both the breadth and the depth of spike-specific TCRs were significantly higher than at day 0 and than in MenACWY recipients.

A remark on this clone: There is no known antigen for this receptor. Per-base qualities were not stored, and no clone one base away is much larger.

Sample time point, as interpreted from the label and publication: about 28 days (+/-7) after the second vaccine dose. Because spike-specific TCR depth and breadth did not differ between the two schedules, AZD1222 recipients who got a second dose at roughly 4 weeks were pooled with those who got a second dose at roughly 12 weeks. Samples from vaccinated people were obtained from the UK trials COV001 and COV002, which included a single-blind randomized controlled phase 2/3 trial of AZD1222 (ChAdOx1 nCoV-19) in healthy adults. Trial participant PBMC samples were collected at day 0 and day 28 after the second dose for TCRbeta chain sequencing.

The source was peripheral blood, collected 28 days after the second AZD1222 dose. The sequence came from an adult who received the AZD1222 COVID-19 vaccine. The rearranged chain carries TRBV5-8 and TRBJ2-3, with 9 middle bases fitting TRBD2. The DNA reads TGTGCCAGCAGCTTGGAGTTAGTAGCGGGGGCCTTAAAGTTGGATACGCAGTATTTT. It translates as CASSLELVAGALKLDTQYF. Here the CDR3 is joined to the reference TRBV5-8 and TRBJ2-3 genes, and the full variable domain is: EAGVTQSPTHLIKTRGQQATLRCSPISGHTSVYWYQQALGLGLQFLLWYDEGEERNRGNFPPRFSGRQFPNYSSELNVNALELEDSALYLCASSLELVAGALKLDTQYFGPGTRLTVL.